Listed below are T cell receptor beta chains from one sample, sequenced in a study of cytomegalovirus exposure and HLA in healthy donors. Using immunoSEQ multiplex PCR, the repertoire was profiled, and TCRdb retains in-frame clones only, with some absent. Among roughly 100,000 clones listed, over 9% were seen once. Input material: PBMCs. These receptor sequences come from a man in his forties or fifties in good health and CMV-seropositive. Each CDR3 is given without its conserved first and last residue. Each record gives: V gene, J gene, D gene, CDR3 length, CDR3 protein. A D gene is named only where the DNA matches it firmly.

TRBV7-2,TRBJ2-2,TRBD2,14,ASSLQAGLSTGELF
TRBV29-1,-,-,10,SVVRDTYEQY
TRBV28,TRBJ2-7,TRBD1,13,ASSARDRGINEQY
TRBV5-3,TRBJ2-5,-,13,ARSFYREGQETQY
TRBV28,TRBJ2-7,TRBD1,12,ASSSGTDLRGQY
TRBV9,TRBJ2-1,-,13,ASSVVAGWSDEQF
TRBV12-5,TRBJ2-1,TRBD1,11,ASGTGGPNEQF
TRBV9,TRBJ2-2,TRBD1,13,ASSVAGGITGELF
TRBV5-4,TRBJ2-7,TRBD2,14,ASSTQGLAGGFPVY
TRBV18,TRBJ1-5,TRBD1,14,ASSPPGQPSNQPQH
TRBV19,TRBJ2-3,TRBD2,12,ASSLSGSPDTQY
TRBV28,TRBJ2-6,-,15,ASSLPQGVSGANVLT
TRBV7-3,TRBJ2-3,-,14,ASSLTGVGSTDTQY
TRBV7-2,TRBJ1-2,-,10,ASSLEQGGYT
TRBV9,TRBJ2-2,-,12,ASSFRRNTGELF
TRBV27,TRBJ2-3,-,13,ASKFIFRGKDTQY
TRBV27,TRBJ1-2,-,13,ASRPEGGSNYGYT
TRBV7-9,TRBJ2-1,-,15,ASSSTASTSSYNEQF
TRBV15,TRBJ1-3,-,14,ATSRDRARGGNTIY
TRBV7-3,TRBJ2-1,-,12,ASSLARDNNEQF
TRBV14,TRBJ1-1,-,11,ASSQGAGTEAF
TRBV18,TRBJ2-7,-,12,ASSPVSLQGEQY
TRBV5-1,TRBJ1-1,-,13,ASGVLQGSGAEAF
TRBV10-3,TRBJ2-1,TRBD2,12,AIKELAGGSEQF
TRBV4-1,TRBJ2-7,-,13,ASSQEGALNYEQY
TRBV5-6,TRBJ1-1,-,15,ASSLWMRGRSSTEAF
TRBV5-1,-,TRBD2,14,ASSLANREGFDEQY
TRBV27,TRBJ2-5,-,10,ASSGVQETQY
TRBV11-2,TRBJ1-2,TRBD1,13,ASSSQTGGYYGYT
TRBV9,TRBJ1-1,-,12,ASRRDTSNTEAF
TRBV29-1,TRBJ2-6,TRBD1,13,SVEGTGDGANVLT
TRBV5-5,TRBJ2-3,TRBD2,13,ASSLSGGTTTTQY
TRBV27,TRBJ2-1,-,12,ASSWGGARNEQF
TRBV2,TRBJ1-2,-,17,ASRSKRGGRGFTNYGYT
TRBV5-4,TRBJ2-1,TRBD2,11,ASSWRGVVEQF
TRBV5-6,TRBJ2-3,TRBD1,14,ASSLFRDRDTDTQY
TRBV30,TRBJ1-6,-,12,AWSVMGGHSPLH
TRBV28,TRBJ2-7,TRBD1,12,ASSTLTGTYEQY
TRBV6-1,TRBJ2-4,-,11,ASSEALRNIQY
TRBV6-1,TRBJ1-2,TRBD1,13,ASSELGQGFYGYT
TRBV5-1,TRBJ2-5,TRBD1,11,ACRDSQEETQY
TRBV6-5,TRBJ2-5,TRBD2,12,ASRATSGQETQY
TRBV30,TRBJ2-6,-,13,AWNPDSSGANVLT
TRBV7-9,TRBJ2-7,TRBD1,13,ASSTSGTGVYEQY
TRBV7-3,TRBJ2-1,TRBD2,13,ASSLAGGPNNEQF
TRBV7-6,TRBJ2-3,TRBD2,13,ASSPLAGGPYTQY
TRBV5-4,TRBJ2-7,-,12,ASSSGTETYEQY
TRBV7-3,TRBJ1-2,-,11,ASAPGGNYGYT
TRBV6-5,TRBJ1-1,TRBD1,13,ASSLQPQGITEAF